This T cell receptor beta chain was observed in a study of vaccination effects on CD4 cells after COVID-19. Study context: The post-vaccine samples were taken, at the median, 72 days after the second dose. Whole-study findings and limits: Few convalescent patients, and no early post-infection timepoints, were available to the study. Cross-reactivity toward common cold coronaviruses was confined to only 1 of 255 vaccine-induced clones in healthy vaccinees.

About this clone itself: The target antigen is unknown.

TCRdb's table, derived via immunoSEQ multiplex PCR, lists solely in-frame clones and lacks some. This sample has under 40,000 clones, with around 80% found just once. Germline V CDR1 and CDR2: SNHLY, FYNNEI. This CDR3 has 13 amino acids. V was trimmed by 7 bases and J by 3 bases, leaving 12 bases between them. Before any sequencing was done, the ViraFEST assay used viral peptide pools to expand antigen-specific CD4+ T cells. Investigators separated out CD4+ T cells once 9 to 11 days of culture had passed. The vaccine given was either BNT162b2 or mRNA-1273, in two doses. Cultures used more than 1.5 million PBMC per well, roughly 11 IU/ml IL-2 and about 10 ug/ml peptides.

This clonotype was obtained from a human donor who received a COVID-19 vaccine. Some clones in this sample may be carry-over from other donors' samples. This chain links TRBV2 with TRBJ1-2, with D possibly being TRBD1 (6 bases). The specimen was CD4+ T cells from PBMCs cultured with HCoV-NL63 spike peptides, collected after COVID-19 vaccination. In DNA, the CDR3 is TGTGCCAGCATAGTGGACAGCTACTATGGCTACACCTTC. This sequence encodes CASIVDSYYGYTF.